Below are 14 T cell receptor beta chains sequenced from a single sample in a study of T cells after yellow fever vaccination. TCRdb reprocessed the 5' RACE reads via MiXCR and lists one record per CDR3 protein. Of 280,000 or so distinct CDR3 sequences listed, 8.7% are singletons. The sequenced sample was CD4+ T cells sorted from PBMCs, obtained 5 days after the yellow fever booster vaccination. All receptors derive from a man younger than 35 who received the YFV17D yellow fever vaccine.

This clonotype showed up many times. V usage is TRBV5-1 and J usage is TRBJ2-1, with TRBD2 matching over 9 bases. The CDR3 spans 16 residues. Germline assignment: CDR1 SGHRS and CDR2 YFSETQ. V shed 0 bases, J shed 4 bases, and the junction held 5 bases outside the gene matches. CDR3 nucleotides: TGCGCCAGCAGCTTGGAGGGGACTAGCTTATACAATGAGCAGTTCTTC. Protein: CASSLEGTSLYNEQFF.

The chain employs TRBV20-1 and TRBJ2-4, with 8 bases that match TRBD2. The CDR3 totals 15 residues. Trimming took 6 bases from V and 3 from J; bases not matched to a gene: 10. Germline CDR1 reads DFQATT; CDR2 reads SNEGSKA (reference sequence). The CDR3 here is CSAPFGGGFKNIQYF. The CDR3 DNA reads as TGCAGTGCGCCCTTCGGGGGGGGTTTCAAAAACATTCAGTACTTC.

This clonotype was seen at least ten times. The chain has TRBV6-5 and TRBJ1-1, with D possibly being TRBD1 (6 bases). Looked up from germline, CDR1 is MNHEY and CDR2 is SVGAGI. The V end lost 8 bases, the J end lost 6 bases, and 13 bases lay between the germline ends. The CDR3 consists of 12 residues. DNA of the CDR3: TGTGCCAGCGGGGGGCGAGTATCTGAAGCTTTCTTT. Amino acids: CASGGRVSEAFF.

This clonotype has just a few counts. The chain is built from TRBV5-6 and TRBJ1-5; D not certain. Germline V gene sequence: CDR1 SGHDT, CDR2 YYEEEE. The CDR3 contains 16 residues. The ends were cut back, 0 bases at V and 3 bases at J, with 13 bases in the middle. CDR3 in amino acids: CASSLGQFNPNQPQHF. DNA for the CDR3: TGTGCCAGCAGCTTGGGACAATTTAATCCCAATCAGCCCCAGCATTTT.

The V gene is TRBV4-1, the J gene TRBJ1-4; D is perhaps TRBD1 (6 bases). The CDR3 runs to 15 residues. V lost 0 bases to trimming and J lost 8 bases, with 13 bases between them. The germline V gene encodes CDR1 MGHRA and CDR2 YSYEKL. The CDR3 reads CASSQDGRGSEKLFF. DNA of the CDR3: TGCGCCAGCAGCCAAGACGGCAGGGGATCGGAAAAACTGTTTTTT.

This clonotype was picked up a small number of times. The V and J genes are TRBV11-2 and TRBJ1-2; the D gene is possibly TRBD1 (5 bases). This CDR3 comprises 14 residues. Germline V CDR1 and CDR2: SGHAT, FQNNGV. The V and J ends lost 1 base and 1 base respectively, with 7 bases between them. CDR3 protein: CASSLGGFNYGYTF. CDR3 DNA sequence: TGTGCCAGCAGCTTAGGGGGCTTTAACTATGGCTACACCTTC.

In its sample, this clonotype was seen many times. V usage is TRBV30 and J usage is TRBJ1-2; D possibly corresponds to TRBD1 (5 bases). V was clipped by 2 bases and J by 4 bases, with 14 bases between them. Germline V gene lookup returns CDR1 GTSNPN and CDR2 SVGIG (reference sequence). The CDR3 sequence is 14 residues long. The DNA of the CDR3 is TGTGCCTGGAGTCGACAGAGAATATCCTATGGCTACACCTTC. It is translated as CAWSRQRISYGYTF. Supplemented by reference TRBV30 and TRBJ1-2, the full variable domain reads SQTIHQWPATLVQPVGSPLSLECTVEGTSNPNLYWYRQAAGRGLQLLFYSVGIGQISSEVPQNLSASRPQDRQFILSSKKLLLSDSGFYLCAWSRQRISYGYTFGSGTRLTVV.

The chain carries TRBV10-3 and TRBJ1-2; 8 bases map to TRBD1. The CDR3 is 14 amino acids. Trimming took 6 bases from V and 2 from J; bases not matched to a gene: 5. Germline-derived CDR1 and CDR2 are ENHRY and SYGVKD. This CDR3 reads CAIRDRGGNYGYTF. CDR3 nucleotides: TGTGCCATCAGAGACAGGGGAGGCAACTATGGCTACACCTTC.

J is TRBJ2-2 and V is TRBV24-1; D remains unclear. This CDR3 spans 14 amino acids. The V gene lost 5 bases and the J gene lost 5 bases, with 11 bases spanning the gap. Germline lookup yields CDR1 KGHDR and CDR2 SFDVKD. CDR3 in amino acids: CATSAAPQTGELFF. CDR3 nucleotides: TGTGCCACCAGTGCCGCTCCTCAAACCGGGGAGCTGTTTTTT.

This chain links TRBV20-1 with TRBJ1-4; no reliable D call. Looked up from germline, CDR1 is DFQATT and CDR2 is SNEGSKA (reference sequence). The CDR3 covers 13 residues. Trimming took 6 bases from V and 0 from J, leaving 8 bases between them. The CDR3 reads CSARRPTNEKLFF. In DNA form, the CDR3 reads TGCAGTGCCAGACGGCCAACTAATGAAAAACTGTTTTTT.

This clonotype occurred a few times. The genes are TRBV6-5 and TRBJ2-3; D may be TRBD1 (6 bases). The CDR3 has 14 residues. V was clipped by 6 bases and J by 6 bases, with 16 bases between them. The germline gives CDR1 MNHEY, CDR2 SVGAGI. The CDR3 nucleotides read TGTGCCAGCAGAGGCCAGGGGTTCAGGGATACGCAGTATTTT. Translated, it gives CASRGQGFRDTQYF.

This clonotype was observed at least ten times. The rearrangement links TRBV29-1 to TRBJ2-3; possibly TRBD2 for D (7 bases). The CDR3 loop spans 12 amino acids. The germline V and J ends were trimmed by 4 bases and 5 bases, with 10 bases remaining between them. The germline CDR1 and CDR2 sequences are SQVTM and ANQGSEA. CDR3: CSVAGGRDTQYF. The CDR3 DNA reads as TGCAGCGTTGCCGGGGGGCGAGATACGCAGTATTTT.

The chain has TRBV6-2 or TRBV6-3 and TRBJ1-6; 7 bases agree with TRBD1. This CDR3 has 15 residues. V gave up 0 bases and J gave up 10 bases; unmatched junction bases: 6. Germline V gene data show CDR1 as MNHEY and CDR2 as SVGEGT. CDR3 sequence: CASSYSRQGGSPLHF. The DNA of the CDR3 is TGTGCCAGCAGTTACTCAAGACAGGGCGGCTCACCCCTCCACTTT.

The genes are TRBV5-4 and TRBJ2-3; TRBD1 matches at 7 bases. The CDR3 totals 16 residues. Germline CDR1 is SGHNT and CDR2 is YYREEE (reference sequence). J lost 2 bases, V lost 0 bases, and 6 bases had no gene match. The CDR3 region has the DNA TGTGCCAGCAGCTTGGTGACAGGGAGCCCCACAGATACGCAGTATTTT. Its protein product is CASSLVTGSPTDTQYF.